This T cell receptor beta chain was observed in a study of blood T cell repertoires in COVID-19 (dated by TCRdb to the early 2020s). A note on the overall study: The collaborator samples originated in the United States, Italy and Spain and spanned the acute and convalescent phases of COVID-19. Deeply sampled blood TCRbeta repertoires from subjects exposed to, actively infected with, or recovered from COVID-19 were included in the dataset. A de-identified subject ID, COVID-19 status, age in years and sex were almost always included in the sample metadata. Samples were obtained from the ongoing ImmuneRACE study (first 160 participants) and from over a thousand subjects provided by 6 global collaborators. Where available, HLA class I and class II types were taken from metadata supplied by the sample provider and were not determined by assay-based typing. The prospective study material was composed of cDNA or gDNA derived from T cells, B-cell-depleted T cells, or PBMCs. The repertoires were released in a freely available public database intended as a resource for research on the immune response to SARS-CoV-2. What the study reported, not specific to this receptor: Clinical and demographic metadata were provided uncurated, with the amount varying by source and participant.

In the germline V gene, CDR1 corresponds to SGHVS and CDR2 to FQNEAQ. The CDR3, cysteine through phenylalanine, is 14 amino acids long. Of the read, only the CDR3 DNA is kept; its 42 bases are in frame from base 1. V loses 5 bases at its end and J loses 7 bases; junction bases beyond the gene matches: 7. The immunoSEQ Assay, a bias-controlled multiplex PCR, was used to amplify TCRbeta CDR3 regions from genomic DNA. In the source study's methods: Nucleated cell counts per sample were estimated from amplification of reference gene primers within the assay. To quantify the absolute abundance of each unique TCRbeta CDR3 rearrangement, sequence reads were collapsed and filtered. For each sample, productive Simpson clonality was calculated by taking the square root of Simpson's diversity index across productive rearrangements. Imported from immuneACCESS, the table was reduced by TCRdb to in-frame sequences with V and J called. These copies leave out some clones; in studies compared against another copy, an unresolved V gene accounts for under half, and the cause of the remainder is not known. That table furnishes V, J and clone size, whereas the DNA furnished D and trimming. Counted in this sample were fewer than 200,000 clones; 80% of them appeared once. Around 6.3% of the sample goes to the ten largest clones.

Regarding this clone: The antigen it binds to is not known. Base qualities were left out, and no much larger clone turns up one base away.

Collaborating institutions collected whole blood in K2EDTA tubes following their own protocols. For TCRbeta analysis, collaborators shipped samples in one of three forms: frozen whole blood, isolated PBMCs, or DNA extracted from either of those sample types. Sequencing input: peripheral blood. The V and J segments used are TRBV7-8 and TRBJ2-5, with 10 bases aligning to TRBD2. This TCR derives from an older man with active or convalescent COVID-19. CDR3 sequence: CASSLLAGVVTQYF. The nucleotide sequence reads as follows: TGTGCCAGCAGCCTTCTAGCGGGAGTAGTGACCCAGTACTTC.